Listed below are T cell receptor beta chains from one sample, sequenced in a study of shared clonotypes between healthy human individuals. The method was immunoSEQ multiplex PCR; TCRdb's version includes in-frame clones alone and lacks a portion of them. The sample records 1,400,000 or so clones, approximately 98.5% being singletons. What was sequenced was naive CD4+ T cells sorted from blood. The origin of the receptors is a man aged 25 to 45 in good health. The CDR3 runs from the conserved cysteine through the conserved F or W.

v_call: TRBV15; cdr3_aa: CATSRPLAASTDTQYF
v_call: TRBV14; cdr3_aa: CASSQEFYTEAFF
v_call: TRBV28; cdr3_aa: CASSLHVLGGNQPQHF
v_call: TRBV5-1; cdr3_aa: CASSLTSGVETQYF
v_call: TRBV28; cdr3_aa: CASSLIGTGELFF
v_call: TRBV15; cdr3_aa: CATSRSSQLGYGYTF
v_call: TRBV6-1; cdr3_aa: CASLHPQGNQPQHF
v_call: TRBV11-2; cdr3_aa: CASSSSGAVSEKLFF
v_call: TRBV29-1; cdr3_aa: CSAPRGKGGYTF
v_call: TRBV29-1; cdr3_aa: CSVVTWENYGYTF
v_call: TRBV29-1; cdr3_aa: CSVGGGVANYGYTF
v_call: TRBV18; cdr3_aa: CASSPRQGYENTGELFF
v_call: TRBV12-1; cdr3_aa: CASSSYRGDDQPQHF
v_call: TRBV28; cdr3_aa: CASSQRPLGAFF
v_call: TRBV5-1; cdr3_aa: CASSPTGGAGTEAFF
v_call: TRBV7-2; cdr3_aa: CASSLEWDRDYEQYF
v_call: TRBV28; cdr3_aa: CASSSGGGAINEQFF
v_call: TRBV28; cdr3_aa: CASSPDGYGYTF
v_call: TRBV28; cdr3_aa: CASTDNLNTGELFF
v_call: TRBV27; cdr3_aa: CASSLRRGGGNTIYF
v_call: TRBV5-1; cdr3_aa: CASSPGTSGYEQYF
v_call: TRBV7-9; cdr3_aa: CASSLDQNEQFF
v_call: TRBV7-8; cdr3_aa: CASSLDLGGDRAGTEHNEQFF
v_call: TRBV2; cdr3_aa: CASSKTSGILSYEQYF
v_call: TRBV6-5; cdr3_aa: CASREGLKISYEQYF
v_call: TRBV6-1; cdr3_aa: CASTYRQAYEQYF
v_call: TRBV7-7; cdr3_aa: CASSRVGSNEQFF
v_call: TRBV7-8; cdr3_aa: CASSQRVSSGANVLTF
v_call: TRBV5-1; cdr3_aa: CASSFQGSRETQYF
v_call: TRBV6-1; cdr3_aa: CASKHGTQGDQPQHF
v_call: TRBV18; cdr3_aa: CASSPSTENNYGYTF
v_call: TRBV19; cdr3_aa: CASTGDGTASSEQFF
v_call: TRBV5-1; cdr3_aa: CASSLAAVTHPRGQETQYF
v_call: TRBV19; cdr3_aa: CASTVDRGQGYTF
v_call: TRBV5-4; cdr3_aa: CASKPGLLIDEQFF
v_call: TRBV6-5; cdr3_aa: CASSSVGSYEQYF
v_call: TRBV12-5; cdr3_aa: CASGPNAGEPGDRELYGYTF
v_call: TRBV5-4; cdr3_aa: CASSLGGLAVGELFF
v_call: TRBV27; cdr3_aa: CASSLKYGTDTQYF
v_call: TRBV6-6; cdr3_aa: CASSYLADRSYEQYF
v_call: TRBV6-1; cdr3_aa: CASSALGGHEQYF
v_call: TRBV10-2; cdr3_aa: CASSEIGAGGPSYNEQFF
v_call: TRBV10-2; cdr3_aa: CASSDRLAISYEQYF
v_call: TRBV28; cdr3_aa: CASIPGLAVSSYEQYF